The rows below give T cell receptor beta chains drawn from one sample of a study of T cell responses to AZD1222 COVID-19 vaccine. Data came from immunoSEQ multiplex PCR; TCRdb stores just in-frame clones and leaves some out. The sample carries tens of thousands of clones, 88% recorded once. The source material was peripheral blood, sampled 28 days after the second dose of the MenACWY control vaccine. These receptors originate from an adult who received the MenACWY meningococcal vaccine as a control. The CDR3 runs from the conserved cysteine through the conserved F or W.

>TRBV7-9|TRBJ2-3|12
CASSLLGDTQYF
>TRBV3-1/TRBV3-2|TRBJ2-7|12
CASSQRLGEQYF
>TRBV7-9|TRBJ1-5|14
CASSQGQGNQPQHF
>TRBV6-4|TRBJ1-1|14
CASRTYGGNTEAFF
>TRBV6-7|TRBJ1-1|13
CASTRDQNTEAFF
>TRBV7-2|TRBJ2-7|15
CASSRAGLGDYEQYF
>TRBV28|TRBJ1-1|14
CASSFSRLNTEAFF
>TRBV7-9|TRBJ2-3|13
CASSLGSTDTQYF
>TRBV29-1|TRBJ2-7|11
CSVYGPYEQYF
>TRBV5-4|TRBJ2-5|15
CASSFWGASKETQYF
>TRBV28|TRBJ1-4|13
CASRREGNEKLFF
>TRBV2|TRBJ2-1|13
CASSAGQGNEQFF
>TRBV19|TRBJ1-6|14
CASTNQGTRSPLHF
>TRBV7-2|TRBJ1-1|13
CATEASARTEAFF
>TRBV5-8|TRBJ1-1|16
CASSLPMDRMNTEAFF
>TRBV4-3|TRBJ2-7|15
CASSHIAGGPHEQYF
>TRBV4-1|TRBJ2-6|15
CASSPGPSGANVLTF
>TRBV19|TRBJ2-3|11
CASTSSDTQYF
>TRBV9|TRBJ1-1|16
CASSVDASALNTEAFF
>TRBV18|TRBJ1-5|16
CASSPSRGGTNQPQHF
>TRBV13|TRBJ2-5|17
CASSLVGSGGIQETQYF
>TRBV7-2|TRBJ2-3|14
CASSLVAGEDTQYF
>TRBV6-5|TRBJ1-1|13
CASSYSVGTEAFF
>TRBV15|TRBJ1-6|14
CATSLSSYNSPLHF